This T cell receptor beta chain originates from a study of cytomegalovirus exposure and HLA in healthy donors. Study conclusions and caveats: Reportedly, fewer N-insertions than the roughly 600-donor mean appeared in an Asian-associated ancestry cluster in a later analysis. The study put 150 or so TCR beta chains on its list as cytomegalovirus-associated.

A single count supports this clone. Its antigen remains unknown. V was clipped by 3 bases and J by 1 base; unmatched bases: 2. The CDR3 extends over 17 amino acids. Germline loops: CDR1 LNHDA, CDR2 SQIVND (reference sequence). The donors comprised healthy bone marrow donors. This PCR relied on a set of 60 Vbeta primers and 13 Jbeta primers. Generated by immunoSEQ multiplex PCR, the TCRdb table keeps only in-frame clones and is missing some. The table records roughly 170,000 clones, 83% of them present only once. Sequenced material: PBMCs. This chain uses TRBV19 with TRBJ2-1; 14 nucleotides line up with TRBD2. This clonotype was sampled from a man between 50 and 59 years old in good health and CMV-seronegative. The CDR3 DNA follows: TGTGCCAGTAGTATCGGGACTAGCGGGAGATCCTACAATGAGCAGTTCTTC. Translation gives CASSIGTSGRSYNEQFF.